The entry below gives a single T cell receptor beta chain sequence along with its context. This entry comes from a study of cytomegalovirus exposure and HLA in healthy donors. Study details: The early release's HLA-typed donors yielded roughly 85 million unique TCRs.

Germline values: CDR1 ENHRY, CDR2 SYGVKD. V dropped 10 bases and J dropped 9; count of bases not matched to a gene: 12. This CDR3 contains 14 residues. Vbeta (60) and Jbeta (13) primers were used in the PCR. Sequenced by immunoSEQ multiplex PCR; TCRdb stores in-frame clones only, minus some. The repertoire holds approximately 140,000 clones, with around 60% as singletons. Unrecorded immune exposure was likely among donors, who were nominally healthy when sampled. This TCR derives from a woman aged 55-69 years in good health and CMV-seropositive. Material for sequencing was PBMCs. V usage is TRBV10-3 and J usage is TRBJ2-1; TRBD2 agrees at 10 bases. CDR3 amino acids: CATRAASGRSEQFF. Written as DNA, the CDR3 is TGTGCCACCAGGGCGGCTAGCGGGAGAAGTGAGCAGTTCTTC.